Sequencing of this TCR beta chain was carried out in a study of cytomegalovirus exposure and HLA in healthy donors. Study observations and caveats: Some V segments could not be told apart, so they were left out, TRBV6-2 and TRBV6-3 among them. Clonal expansion was found to be greater in HLA-associated TCR beta chains than in equally common others in a later analysis.

There are 16 residues in the CDR3. Germline V CDR1 and CDR2: LNHDA, SQIVND (reference sequence). The junction had 7 bases not matched to a gene; V was cut back by 5 bases and J by 3 bases. Researchers ran the PCR with 60 Vbeta and 13 Jbeta primers. Libraries were prepared by immunoSEQ multiplex PCR; TCRdb keeps only in-frame clonotypes and omits some of them. The repertoire has about 180,000 clones, 60% to 85% of them found once; the top ten carry about 1.5%. As regards this clone: No antigen is known for it.

The sample taken for sequencing was PBMCs. The chain has TRBV19 and TRBJ2-1; 10 bases line up with TRBD2. This clonotype was sampled from a man between 18 and 29 years old in good health and CMV-seronegative. The CDR3 DNA sequence: TGTGCCAGTAGTCCCCTAGCGGGAGTGGGCTACAATGAGCAGTTCTTC. This translates into CASSPLAGVGYNEQFF.